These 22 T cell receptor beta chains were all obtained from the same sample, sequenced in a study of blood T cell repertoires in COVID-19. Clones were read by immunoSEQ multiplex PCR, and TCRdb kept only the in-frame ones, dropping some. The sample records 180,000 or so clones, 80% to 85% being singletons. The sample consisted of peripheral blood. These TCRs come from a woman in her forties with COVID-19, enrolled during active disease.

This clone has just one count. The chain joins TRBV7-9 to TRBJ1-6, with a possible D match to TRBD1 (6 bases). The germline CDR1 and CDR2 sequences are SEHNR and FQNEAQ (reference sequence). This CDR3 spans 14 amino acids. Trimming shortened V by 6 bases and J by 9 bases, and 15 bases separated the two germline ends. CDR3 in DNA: TGTGCCAGCAGGTGGGAACAGGGTCTTTCACCCCTCCACTTT. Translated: CASRWEQGLSPLHF.

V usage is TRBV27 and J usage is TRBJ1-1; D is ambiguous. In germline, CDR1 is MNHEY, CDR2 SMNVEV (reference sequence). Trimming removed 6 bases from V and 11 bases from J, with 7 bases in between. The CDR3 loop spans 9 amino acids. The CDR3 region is CASSPEAFF. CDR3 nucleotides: TGTGCCAGCAGCCCCGAGGCTTTCTTT.

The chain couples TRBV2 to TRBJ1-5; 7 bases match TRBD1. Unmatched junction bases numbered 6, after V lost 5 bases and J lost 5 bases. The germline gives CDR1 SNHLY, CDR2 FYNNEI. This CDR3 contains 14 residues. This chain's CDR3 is CASSPDRDDQPQHF. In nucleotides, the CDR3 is TGTGCCAGCAGTCCTGACAGGGACGATCAGCCCCAGCATTTT. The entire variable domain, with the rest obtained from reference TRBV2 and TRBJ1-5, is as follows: EPEVTQTPSHQVTQMGQEVILRCVPISNHLYFYWYRQILGQKVEFLVSFYNNEISEKSEIFDDQFSVERPDGSNFTLKIRSTKLEDSAMYFCASSPDRDDQPQHFGDGTRLSIL.

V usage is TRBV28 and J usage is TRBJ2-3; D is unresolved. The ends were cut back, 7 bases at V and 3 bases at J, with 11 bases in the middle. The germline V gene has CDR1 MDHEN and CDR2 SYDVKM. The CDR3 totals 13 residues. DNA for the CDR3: TGTGCCAGCACCTTTGAGGAGACAGATACGCAGTATTTT. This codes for CASTFEETDTQYF. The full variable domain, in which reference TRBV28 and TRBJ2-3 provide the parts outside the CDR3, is DVKVTQSSRYLVKRTGEKVFLECVQDMDHENMFWYRQDPGLGLRLIYFSYDVKMKEKGDIPEGYSVSREKKERFSLILESASTNQTSMYLCASTFEETDTQYFGPGTRLTVL.

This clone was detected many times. CDR3 sequence (DNA): TGTGCCAGCAGCCTAACAGGGGGCCTGGGTGGCTACACCTTC. This translates into CASSLTGGLGGYTF. The chain links TRBV28 to TRBJ1-2; TRBD1 matches 9 bases. The CDR3 consists of 14 residues. The J segment lost 7 bases and the V segment lost 6 bases, leaving 9 bases of the junction unmatched. Germline CDR1 reads MDHEN; CDR2 reads SYDVKM.

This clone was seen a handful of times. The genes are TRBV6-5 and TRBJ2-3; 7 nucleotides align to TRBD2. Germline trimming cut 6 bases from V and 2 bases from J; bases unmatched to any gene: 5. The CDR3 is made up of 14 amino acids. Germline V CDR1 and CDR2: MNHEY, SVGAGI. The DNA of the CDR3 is TGTGCCAGCAGAGCGGGGATGCTCACAGATACGCAGTATTTT. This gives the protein CASRAGMLTDTQYF.

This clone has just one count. CDR3 sequence (DNA): TGTGCCAGCAGCCCGCAGGGGGCCTACACCGGGGAGCTGTTTTTT. This sequence encodes CASSPQGAYTGELFF. This chain links TRBV3-1 (or the pseudogene TRBV3-2) with TRBJ2-2; 8 bases match TRBD1. The length of the CDR3 is 15 residues. From germline, CDR1 is LGHDT and CDR2 YNNKEL (reference sequence). V lost 4 bases, J lost 3 bases, and 4 bases stayed unmatched.

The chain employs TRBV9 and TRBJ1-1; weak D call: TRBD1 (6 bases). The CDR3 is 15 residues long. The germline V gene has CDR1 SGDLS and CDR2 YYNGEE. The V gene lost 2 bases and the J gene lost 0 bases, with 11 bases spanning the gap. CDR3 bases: TGTGCCAGCAGCGTTTCAGGGGAAGTGAACACTGAAGCTTTCTTT. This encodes CASSVSGEVNTEAFF. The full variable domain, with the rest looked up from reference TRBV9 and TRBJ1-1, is DSGVTQTPKHLITATGQRVTLRCSPRSGDLSVYWYQQSLDQGLQFLIQYYNGEERAKGNILERFSAQQFPDLHSELNLSSLELGDSALYFCASSVSGEVNTEAFFGQGTRLTVV.

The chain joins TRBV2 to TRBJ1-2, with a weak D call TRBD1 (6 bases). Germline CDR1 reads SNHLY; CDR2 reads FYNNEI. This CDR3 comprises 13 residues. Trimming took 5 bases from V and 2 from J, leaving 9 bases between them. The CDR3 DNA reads TGTGCCAGCAGTCGACAGGAAAACTATGGCTACACCTTC. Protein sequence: CASSRQENYGYTF. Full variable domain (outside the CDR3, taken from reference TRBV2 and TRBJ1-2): EPEVTQTPSHQVTQMGQEVILRCVPISNHLYFYWYRQILGQKVEFLVSFYNNEISEKSEIFDDQFSVERPDGSNFTLKIRSTKLEDSAMYFCASSRQENYGYTFGSGTRLTVV.

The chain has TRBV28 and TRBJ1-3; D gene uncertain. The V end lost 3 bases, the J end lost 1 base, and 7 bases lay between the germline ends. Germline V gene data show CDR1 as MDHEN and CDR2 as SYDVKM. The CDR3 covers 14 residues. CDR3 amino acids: CASSLVQSGNTIYF. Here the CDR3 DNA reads TGTGCCAGCAGTTTGGTCCAGTCTGGAAACACCATATATTTT.

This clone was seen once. CDR3 in amino acids: CASSGRTSGSGNEQYF. The CDR3 region has the DNA TGTGCCAGCAGCGGACGGACTAGCGGGAGTGGTAACGAGCAGTACTTC. The rearrangement joins TRBV9 to TRBJ2-7; 13 bases match TRBD2. Per the germline V gene, CDR1 is SGDLS and CDR2 is YYNGEE. The CDR3 runs 16 residues. Trimming at V came to 3 bases and at J to 5 bases, leaving 8 bases not matched to a gene.

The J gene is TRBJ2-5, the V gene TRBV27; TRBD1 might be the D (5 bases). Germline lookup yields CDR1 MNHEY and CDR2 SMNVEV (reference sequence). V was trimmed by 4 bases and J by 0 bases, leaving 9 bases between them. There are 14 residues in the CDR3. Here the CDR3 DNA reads TGTGCCAGCAGTTCCTCAGGGTACCAAGAGACCCAGTACTTC. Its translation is CASSSSGYQETQYF.

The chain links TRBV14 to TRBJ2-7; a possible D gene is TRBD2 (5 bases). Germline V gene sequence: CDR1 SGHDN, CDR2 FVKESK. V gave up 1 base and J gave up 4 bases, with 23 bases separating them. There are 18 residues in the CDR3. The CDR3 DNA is TGTGCCAGCAGCCAAGGATTATTAAAGGGTCCCCGGGATTACGAGCAGTACTTC. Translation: CASSQGLLKGPRDYEQYF.

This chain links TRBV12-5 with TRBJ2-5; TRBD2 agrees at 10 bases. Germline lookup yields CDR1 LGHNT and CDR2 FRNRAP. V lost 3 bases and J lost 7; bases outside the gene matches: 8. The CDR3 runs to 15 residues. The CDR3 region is CASGFFGAGGGTQYF. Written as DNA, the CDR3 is TGTGCTAGTGGTTTCTTCGGAGCGGGAGGGGGGACCCAGTACTTC.

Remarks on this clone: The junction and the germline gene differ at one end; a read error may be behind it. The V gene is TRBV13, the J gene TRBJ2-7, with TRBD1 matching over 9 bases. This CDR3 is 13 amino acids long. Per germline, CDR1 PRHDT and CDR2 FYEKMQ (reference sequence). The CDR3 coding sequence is TGTGCCAGCAGCTTAGGTGTTTGGACAGGGGTTGACTTC. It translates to CASSLGVWTGVDF. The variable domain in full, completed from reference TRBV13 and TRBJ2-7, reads AAGVIQSPRHLIKEKRETATLKCYPIPRHDTVYWYQQGPGQDPQFLISFYEKMQSDKGSIPDRFSAQQFSDYHSELNMSSLELGDSALYFCASSLGVWTGVDFGPGTRLTVT.

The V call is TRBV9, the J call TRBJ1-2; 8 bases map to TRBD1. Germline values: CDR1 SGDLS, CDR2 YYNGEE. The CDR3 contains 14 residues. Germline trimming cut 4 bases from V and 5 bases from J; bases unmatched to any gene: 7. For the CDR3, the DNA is TGTGCCAGCAGCCACGGACAGGGAATTTATGGCTACACCTTC. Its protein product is CASSHGQGIYGYTF.

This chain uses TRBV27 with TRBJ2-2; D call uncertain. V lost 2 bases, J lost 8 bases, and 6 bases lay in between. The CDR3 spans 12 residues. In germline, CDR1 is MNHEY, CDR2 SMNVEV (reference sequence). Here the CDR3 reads CASSLRGGELFF. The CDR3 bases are TGTGCCAGCAGTTTAAGAGGTGGGGAGCTGTTTTTT.

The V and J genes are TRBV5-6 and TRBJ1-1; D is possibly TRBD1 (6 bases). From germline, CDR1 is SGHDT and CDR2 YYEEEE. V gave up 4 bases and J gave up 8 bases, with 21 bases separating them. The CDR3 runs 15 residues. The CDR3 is CASSHTWTALREAFF. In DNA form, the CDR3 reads TGTGCCAGCAGCCACACTTGGACAGCCCTCAGGGAAGCTTTCTTT.

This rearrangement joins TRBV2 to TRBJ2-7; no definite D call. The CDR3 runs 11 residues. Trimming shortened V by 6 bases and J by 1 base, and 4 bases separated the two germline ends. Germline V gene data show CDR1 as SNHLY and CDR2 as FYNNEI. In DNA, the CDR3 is TGTGCCAGCAGCCCTTCCTACGAGCAGTACTTC. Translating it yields CASSPSYEQYF.

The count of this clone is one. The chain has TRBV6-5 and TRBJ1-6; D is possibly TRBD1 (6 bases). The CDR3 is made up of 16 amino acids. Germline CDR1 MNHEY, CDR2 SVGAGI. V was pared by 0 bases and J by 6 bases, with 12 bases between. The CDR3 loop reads CASSYSKGGGNSPLHF. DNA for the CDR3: TGTGCCAGCAGTTACTCGAAAGGGGGGGGTAATTCACCCCTCCACTTT.

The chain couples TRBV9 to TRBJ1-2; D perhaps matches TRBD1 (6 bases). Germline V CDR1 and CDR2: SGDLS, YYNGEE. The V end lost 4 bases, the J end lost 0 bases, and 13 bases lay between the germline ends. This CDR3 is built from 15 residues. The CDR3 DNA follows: TGTGCCAGCAGCACAAGACAGGACCCTAACTATGGCTACACCTTC. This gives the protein CASSTRQDPNYGYTF.

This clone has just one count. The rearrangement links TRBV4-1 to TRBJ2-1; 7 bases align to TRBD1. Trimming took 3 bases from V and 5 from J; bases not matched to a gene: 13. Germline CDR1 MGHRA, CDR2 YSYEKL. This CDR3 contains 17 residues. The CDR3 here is CASSHRFPGGIDNEQFF. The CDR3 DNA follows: TGCGCCAGCAGCCACCGCTTCCCAGGGGGAATTGACAATGAGCAGTTCTTC.